The following is a TCR beta chain sequence with its context. No cognate antigen has been identified for it. Within one base of it there is no much larger clone, and no base qualities were kept. The cohort consisted of approximately 690 healthy bone marrow donors. All cohort members were sampled while nominally healthy, although unrecorded immune exposures were likely present. The donor tested CMV seropositive and was one of the 289 seropositive cohort members. A peripheral blood sample was collected from each donor, and TCR beta sequencing was performed on peripheral blood mononuclear cells. The Qiagen DNeasy Blood Extraction Kit was used to extract genomic DNA from the blood cell samples. The cysteine opens and the phenylalanine closes a CDR3 of 16 amino acids. The read is trimmed to its CDR3 DNA, 48 bases read in frame from base 1. Germline trimming: 4 bases from V, 3 bases from J; junction bases outside gene matches: 9. Taken from the germline V gene, the CDR1 and CDR2 loops are MNHNS and SASEGT.

The protocol used for the library was the immunoSEQ multiplex PCR assay. The multiplex PCR relied on a mix of 60 forward primers for TCR Vbeta segments and 13 reverse primers for TCR Jbeta segments. The CDR3 region of rearranged TCR beta genes was amplified from genomic DNA with a multiplex PCR assay. The Illumina HiSeq System was used to sequence the amplified TCR beta libraries as 87-base-pair reads. The authors' analysis ran thus. A later analysis tallied about 77 million unique TCR beta chains across the 600 to 700 repertoires, and approximately 12 million of those chains were shared by two or more donors. To remove PCR and sequencing errors, raw reads were error-corrected and collapsed into unique sequences using a nearest-neighbor algorithm that merged closely related sequences. To assign V, D and J gene segments, CDR3 sequences were aligned to IMGT reference sequences. Each retained sequence needed at least a six-nucleotide match to both a V gene segment and a J gene segment. A rearrangement was called productive if the CDR3 had no stop codons and remained in frame with V and J, and every other rearrangement was called non-productive. CDR3 was defined according to IMGT convention as the region running from the second conserved V-encoded cysteine to the conserved J-encoded phenylalanine. In an earlier analysis of roughly 610 of the donors, sequences lacking an unambiguous match to a single V gene segment were excluded. An earlier analysis of fewer than 750 of the donors called V segments functional above 56.7% productive rearrangements and segregating when the between-donor standard deviation exceeded 5%. A statistical classification framework was built to diagnose cytomegalovirus status from the catalog of TCR beta chain sequences. V and J gene assignment, in a later analysis, came from comparing TCR nucleotide sequences with IMGT/GENE-DB human TR gene sequences. In a later analysis, CDR3 sequences and most-parsimonious VDJ recombination scenarios were assigned using the TCRdist pipeline. In a later analysis, each TCR beta chain was defined by its CDR3 amino acid sequence together with its V-gene family, and reads without a unique V-gene family were excluded. In a later analysis, 450 to 600 highly shared, low-generation-probability nucleotide sequences were removed to address suspected cross-contamination and a sequencing artifact. In a later analysis, a clonal expansion index was calculated for each public chain from normalized within-repertoire ranks of inferred template counts. In a later analysis, generation probabilities were computed using a VDJ recombination model fitted to out-of-frame rearrangements, and the results were checked against IGoR. In a later analysis, TCR-TCR, TCR-HLA and TCR-CMV co-occurrence was scored with hypergeometric tests, and a repertoire-size bias correction was applied to TCR pairs. A later analysis estimated false discovery rates by permuting HLA or CMV assignments 20 times. In a later analysis, co-occurring TCRs were grouped using DBSCAN, and TCRdist sequence similarity was added for clustering within HLA-allele-positive subsets. Co-occurrence clustering excluded repertoires with fewer than 30,000 or more than 120,000 public chains, plus five with anomalous nucleotide sharing. Imported from immuneACCESS, the table was reduced by TCRdb to in-frame sequences with V and J called. These copies leave out some clones; in studies compared against another copy, an unresolved V gene accounts for under half, and the cause of the remainder is not known. That table is the source of V, J and clone size, and D and trimming were worked out from the DNA. The table for this sample lists roughly 250,000 clones; 84% of them were counted only once. The leading ten clones occupy roughly 2% of the sample.

The sample is drawn from a study of cytomegalovirus exposure and HLA in healthy donors (TCRdb year 2017). As for the study more broadly: An earlier analysis of several hundred of the donors reported roughly 300 Gb of sequence data and around 100 million unique TCR beta sequences obtained from some 170 million T cells. Around 320 gigabases of sequencing data and 80 million or so unique TCR sequences were included in an early release covering 550 to 800 HLA-typed donors. Of the approximately 400 genotyped donors, roughly 80% were placed in the genetic ancestry cluster associated with self-reported Caucasian donors. The study was designed to test whether signatures of past pathogen exposure could be identified by cataloging public T cell receptors. The T cell repertoires of 700 or so subjects were profiled by immunosequencing and related to cytomegalovirus serostatus. A separate validation cohort of roughly 110 different subjects was used in addition to the approximately 610-subject first cohort. The study combined high-throughput TCR immunosequencing, statistical association of individual TCRs with disease status, and machine learning to predict cytomegalovirus infection status. A later analysis re-analyzed previously published TCR beta repertoires from hundreds of donors and added high-resolution HLA genotyping to study TCR occurrence patterns. Rather than using new phenotypic data, the later analysis identified candidate immune exposures from TCR beta sequences and from how often those sequences occurred across donors. An earlier analysis of 587 of the donors applied high-throughput TCR beta sequencing to assess whether each TCR beta V gene segment acted as functional or pseudogenic. Donor age, sex, ethnicity and CMV serostatus were compiled alongside the repertoire data. A later genetic analysis took genome-wide SNP genotypes for about three fifths of the roughly 700 donors and used that subset as a discovery cohort. All discovery cohort repertoires had been generated using a single sequencing platform. HLA typing included class I and class II loci at four-digit resolution. Typing coverage differed by locus: A, B, C, DRB1 and DQB1 were typed in roughly 620-630 donors, DQA1 in 522, DPA1 in over 600, and DPB1 in just under 480. Because of strong linkage in the cohort, four to six DR-DQ haplotypes were treated as single units for association and clustering. On average, around 230,000 unique TCR beta nucleotide sequences were sequenced per donor among a few hundred genotyped donors of the cohort, with about 19% of those sequences being non-productive. Broad study findings and their caveats: In both the original and validation cohorts, the classifier was reported to diagnose cytomegalovirus status with high specificity and sensitivity. In a later analysis, 16,951 TCR beta sequences were associated with specific HLA alleles at a false discovery rate of 0.05. Because some donors lacked HLA typing at each locus, the association tests relied only on the typed subset. While some public TCRs were present in many individuals, most TCR sequences turned up only very rarely across donors. Linkage disequilibrium might explain the correlated functional status among segregating V segments, but an unknown experimental factor could not be excluded. In a later analysis, several top co-occurrence clusters were reported to appear linked to parvovirus B19, influenza, CMV and Epstein-Barr virus. Compared with equally common non-associated chains, HLA-associated TCR beta chains in a later analysis were more clonally expanded and had lower generation probabilities. In a later analysis, the rate of TCR association differed among HLA loci, with DRB1 alleles having the most associated TCRs and HLA-C alleles having the fewest. In a later genetic analysis, fewer N-insertions in productive TCRs were reported among donors in an Asian-associated ancestry cluster than the roughly 700-donor mean. Presence/absence analyses assumed roughly uniform sequencing depth across donors, an assumption that may not hold. Three of the identified cytomegalovirus-associated TCR beta chains were confirmed in vitro to be specific for cytomegalovirus antigens. Because counts were too low, some 17 rarely observed V segments, including chromosome 9 orphons, were left out of the earlier analysis of 500 to 750 of the donors. Assigning TCR associations to individual alleles was difficult when HLA alleles, especially DR and DQ, strongly co-occurred. The cohort was sequenced for TCR beta chains only, and without alpha or paired-chain data the features that could be detected were limited. Most CMV-associated TCR beta chains appeared to be HLA-restricted in a later analysis, and the HLA associations seemed to be driven largely by CMV exposure. A cluster of highly shared sequence variants was judged likely to represent a technical artifact of the sequencing pipeline. In an earlier analysis of approximately 590 of the donors, most TCR beta V segments were observed in productive rearrangements about 87% or about 30% of the time, broadly matching IMGT annotations. A further reported finding was that TCR beta sequences accurately predicted the HLA-A and HLA-B alleles for most subjects in the first cohort. The 87-base-pair reads could not distinguish some IMGT-functional V segments, including TRBV6-2 and TRBV6-3, so those segments were excluded. In a later genetic analysis, a missense DCLRE1C variant was associated with V-gene and J-gene trimming of TCR beta chains, and the association was replicated in an independent cohort. The authors suggested that the approach could potentially be generalized to other disease states and immunological phenotypes. The study listed 150 to 200 TCR beta chains as associated with cytomegalovirus. For the cohort, immune exposure information was limited to CMV serostatus.

The specimen sequenced was PBMCs. Rearrangement joined TRBV6-1 to TRBJ2-7; the central 10 bases match TRBD2. The sequence was obtained from a woman aged 40 to 49 in good health and CMV-seropositive. CDR3 sequence: CASSGLAGEIVYEQYF. The nucleotide sequence reads as follows: TGTGCCAGCAGTGGCCTAGCGGGAGAAATAGTCTACGAGCAGTACTTC.